The next 20 T cell receptor beta chains were all read from a single sample in a study of blood T cell repertoires in COVID-19. Repertoires were generated with immunoSEQ multiplex PCR, while TCRdb's copy carries only in-frame clones and drops some. The sample shows some 120,000 clones, 85% to 90% of them seen only once. The specimen was peripheral blood. These receptors were collected from a woman aged 45-65 years with active or convalescent COVID-19.

This clone was detected once. V usage is TRBV2 and J usage is TRBJ1-2, with D maybe TRBD1 (6 bases). Between the trimmed V and J ends, which lost 6 bases and 6 bases, there was a span of 20 bases. The germline CDR1 and CDR2 sequences are SNHLY and FYNNEI. The CDR3 spans 15 residues. The CDR3 nucleotides read TGTGCCAGCAGGGCAGGGGCCGGGGAGTTGGATGGCTACACCTTC. Translating gives CASRAGAGELDGYTF.

The chain has TRBV7-9 and TRBJ2-5; TRBD2 matches at 7 bases. The germline V gene has CDR1 SEHNR and CDR2 FQNEAQ (reference sequence). CDR3 length: 14 amino acids. With V trimmed by 5 bases and J by 1 base, 4 bases remained unmatched. The DNA for the CDR3 is TGTGCCAGCAGCAACGGGGGGAGCCAAGAGACCCAGTACTTC. Protein product: CASSNGGSQETQYF.

The rearrangement links TRBV3-1 (or the pseudogene TRBV3-2) to TRBJ1-3; D remains unclear. Germline CDR1 reads LGHDT; CDR2 reads YNNKEL (reference sequence). V was shortened by 3 bases and J by 9 bases, with 9 bases between the two germline ends. The CDR3 consists of 12 residues. For the CDR3, the DNA is TGTGCCAGCAGCCATGAGGGCGGCACCATATATTTT. Translated, it gives CASSHEGGTIYF.

This clone was observed a handful of times. This sequence joins TRBV7-3 and TRBJ1-1; D possibly corresponds to TRBD1 (5 bases). Germline V gene lookup returns CDR1 SGHTA and CDR2 FQGTGA. V shed 6 bases and J shed 3 bases, with 11 bases lying between them. CDR3 length: 13 residues. CDR3 nucleotide sequence: TGTGCCAGCAGGCGGGACGGCTACACTGAAGCTTTCTTT. It is translated as CASRRDGYTEAFF.

The chain's CDR3 is CASSTGTGGAGANVLTF. The CDR3 DNA sequence: TGTGCCAGCAGCACCGGGACAGGGGGTGCTGGGGCCAACGTCCTGACTTTC. V usage is TRBV5-4 and J usage is TRBJ2-6; 11 bases are shared with TRBD1. Trimming removed 4 bases from V and 2 bases from J; junction bases left unmatched: 5. Germline CDR1 is SGHNT and CDR2 is YYREEE (reference sequence). The length of the CDR3 is 17 residues.

V is TRBV19 and J is TRBJ2-2; 8 bases are shared with TRBD2. J gave up 6 bases and V 2 bases, and 11 bases lay outside the gene matches. Germline lookup yields CDR1 LNHDA and CDR2 SQIVND (reference sequence). The length of the CDR3 is 17 residues. CDR3 protein: CASSIFNGLAGPGELFF. CDR3 in DNA: TGTGCCAGTAGTATATTTAACGGACTAGCCGGTCCCGGGGAGCTGTTTTTT.

The chain employs TRBV28 and TRBJ2-7, with 12 bases that match TRBD2. V dropped 5 bases and J dropped 5; count of bases not matched to a gene: 7. Germline V gene sequence: CDR1 MDHEN, CDR2 SYDVKM. The CDR3 has 15 amino acids. CDR3 nucleotide sequence: TGTGCCAGCAGTAACCTAGCGGGAGGGAACCACGAGCAGTACTTC. It translates to CASSNLAGGNHEQYF.

The rearrangement uses TRBV5-1 and TRBJ2-5; perhaps TRBD2 as D (7 bases). Germline CDR1 is SGHRS and CDR2 is YFSETQ. With 4 bases removed from V and 3 bases from J, the gap between germline ends came to 19 bases. The CDR3 totals 16 residues. The CDR3 DNA is TGCGCCAGCAGCCCCTGGGGGGGGGCTACAAAAGAGACCCAGTACTTC. It encodes CASSPWGGATKETQYF.

The rearrangement links TRBV28 to TRBJ2-1; 9 bases line up with TRBD2. Losses at the gene ends were 5 bases for V and 8 bases for J; bases not matched to a gene: 10. Per the germline V gene, CDR1 is MDHEN and CDR2 is SYDVKM. The CDR3 has 15 residues. CDR3 in DNA: TGTGCCAGCAGTCCCCGGGGACTAGCAGTCGATGAGCAGTTCTTC. Translation: CASSPRGLAVDEQFF. The full variable domain, rest sourced from reference TRBV28 and TRBJ2-1, is DVKVTQSSRYLVKRTGEKVFLECVQDMDHENMFWYRQDPGLGLRLIYFSYDVKMKEKGDIPEGYSVSREKKERFSLILESASTNQTSMYLCASSPRGLAVDEQFFGPGTRLTVL.

The J gene is TRBJ2-1, the V gene TRBV9; 8 bases match TRBD2. This CDR3 has 16 amino acids. CDR1 SGDLS and CDR2 YYNGEE come from the germline V gene. V was clipped by 0 bases and J by 8 bases; unmatched bases: 10. The CDR3 sequence is CASSVEEAGAWYEQFF. The CDR3 bases are TGTGCCAGCAGCGTAGAGGAAGCGGGAGCTTGGTATGAGCAGTTCTTC.

The chain uses TRBV25-1 and TRBJ2-1; D remains unclear. Trimming stripped 6 bases from V and 9 bases from J, with 12 bases between. The germline gives CDR1 MGHDK, CDR2 SYGVNS. This CDR3 is 12 amino acids long. The CDR3 sequence is CASSDFRGEQFF. CDR3 sequence (DNA): TGTGCCAGCAGCGACTTCCGTGGTGAGCAGTTCTTC.

This clone has a single count. The J gene is TRBJ1-4, the V gene TRBV28; a possible D gene is TRBD1 (5 bases). The CDR3 has 16 amino acids. Germline V gene sequence: CDR1 MDHEN, CDR2 SYDVKM. Between the trimmed V and J ends, which lost 7 bases and 7 bases, there was a span of 22 bases. The CDR3 sequence: CASINEGAQRTEKLFF. In nucleotides, the CDR3 is TGTGCCAGCATCAATGAAGGGGCGCAGAGGACTGAAAAACTGTTTTTT.

This chain connects TRBV24-1 to TRBJ1-5; TRBD1 aligns across 8 bases. Germline CDR1 reads KGHDR; CDR2 reads SFDVKD. CDR3 length: 15 amino acids. V was pared by 6 bases and J by 1 base, with 4 bases of the junction left unmatched. The DNA for the CDR3 is TGTGCCACCAGTTTGGGACAGGAGAGCAATCAGCCCCAGCATTTT. Translation: CATSLGQESNQPQHF.

As regards this clone: The same CDR3 can be traced to other DNA sequences in this sample. The CDR3 sequence is CASSALAGGSEQYF. DNA of the CDR3: TGTGCCAGCAGCGCTCTAGCGGGAGGGTCCGAGCAGTACTTC. This chain links TRBV9 with TRBJ2-7, with 12 positions matching TRBD2. Germline-derived CDR1 and CDR2 are SGDLS and YYNGEE. CDR3 length equals 14 residues. The junction had 4 bases not matched to a gene; V was cut back by 3 bases and J by 6 bases. The full variable domain, rest sourced from reference TRBV9 and TRBJ2-7, is DSGVTQTPKHLITATGQRVTLRCSPRSGDLSVYWYQQSLDQGLQFLIQYYNGEERAKGNILERFSAQQFPDLHSELNLSSLELGDSALYFCASSALAGGSEQYFGPGTRLTVT.

This clone was counted between two and nine times. This sequence joins TRBV4-2 and TRBJ2-7; TRBD2 matches at 10 bases. The germline V gene has CDR1 LGHNA and CDR2 YNFKEQ. J lost 3 bases, V lost 0 bases, and 11 bases had no gene match. This CDR3 is 18 amino acids long. The CDR3 bases are TGTGCCAGCAGCCAAGAGTGGCTAGCGGGAGTCTTAATCTACGAGCAGTACTTC. Its protein product is CASSQEWLAGVLIYEQYF.

The rearrangement uses TRBV4-3 and TRBJ1-4; weak D call: TRBD1 (5 bases). CDR3 length: 12 residues. Germline CDR1 is LGHNA and CDR2 is YSLEER. Trimming removed 5 bases from V and 7 bases from J, with 8 bases in between. CDR3 loop: CASSYQGEKLFF. CDR3 sequence (DNA): TGCGCCAGCAGCTACCAGGGTGAAAAACTGTTTTTT.

A single count supports this clone. This chain connects TRBV3-1 (or the pseudogene TRBV3-2) to TRBJ2-1; D might be TRBD2 (6 bases). This CDR3 comprises 15 residues. The V gene's germline CDR1 is LGHDT and CDR2 YNNKEL (reference sequence). The V and J ends lost 6 bases and 2 bases respectively, with 14 bases between them. The CDR3 bases are TGTGCCAGCAGGGATTGGAGGGCCCCCTACAATGAGCAGTTCTTC. It is translated as CASRDWRAPYNEQFF.

This clone has more than one count but fewer than ten. The chain employs TRBV9 and TRBJ2-7; no clear D gene. CDR1 SGDLS and CDR2 YYNGEE come from the germline V gene. Trimming took off 1 base at V and 7 bases at J, with 18 bases between the two ends. The CDR3 spans 15 residues. In nucleotides, the CDR3 is TGTGCCAGCAGCGTACTCGGCGGCTTCTCCGATGAGCAGTACTTC. Protein product: CASSVLGGFSDEQYF.

This clone appeared once. V usage is TRBV10-3 and J usage is TRBJ1-2, with D possibly matching TRBD1 (5 bases). The CDR3 consists of 15 residues. Germline values: CDR1 ENHRY, CDR2 SYGVKD. Between the trimmed V and J ends, which lost 6 bases and 2 bases, there was a span of 16 bases. CDR3 protein: CAISEGGATNYGYTF. In nucleotides, the CDR3 is TGTGCCATCAGCGAGGGAGGGGCCACAAACTATGGCTACACCTTC.

The genes are TRBV9 and TRBJ2-3; 7 bases map to TRBD1. The V gene end was trimmed by 0 bases and the J gene end by 0 bases; junction bases not matched to a gene: 1. The CDR3 sequence is 15 residues long. The germline CDR1 and CDR2 sequences are SGDLS and YYNGEE. CDR3: CASSVDRGSTDTQYF. The CDR3 DNA reads TGTGCCAGCAGCGTAGACAGGGGAAGCACAGATACGCAGTATTTT.